The 11 T cell receptor beta chains listed next were all sequenced from one sample in a study of T cell repertoires in cytomegalovirus infection. TCRdb passed the reads through MiXCR, listing each CDR3 protein once. The data hold 310,000 or so distinct CDR3 sequences, with 15% to 20% observed a single time. Sample: PBMCs. These receptors all stem from a human donor in good health (CMV status not recorded). Some clones in this sample may be carry-over from other donors' samples.

This clonotype was counted a few times. The chain links TRBV12-3 or TRBV12-4 to TRBJ2-7, with D perhaps matching TRBD1 or TRBD2 (5 bases each). V was trimmed by 1 base and J by 4 bases, leaving 14 bases between them. The CDR3 runs 15 residues. The DNA for the CDR3 is TGTGCCAGCAGTTTAGTTGGGGGTAAGAGGTACGAGCAGTACTTC. It yields the protein CASSLVGGKRYEQYF.

This chain connects TRBV4-1 to TRBJ1-2; TRBD1 is a possible D gene (5 bases). The germline gives CDR1 MGHRA, CDR2 YSYEKL. The CDR3 has 17 amino acids. V lost 2 bases and J lost 0, with 16 bases in between. This CDR3 reads CASSQPRDGRSNYGYTF. The CDR3 DNA reads TGCGCCAGCAGCCAACCCCGGGACGGAAGATCTAACTATGGCTACACCTTC.

The chain employs TRBV19 and TRBJ1-1, with D possibly TRBD1 on 6 matching bases. CDR3 length: 14 amino acids. Trimming took 0 bases from V and 4 from J, leaving 9 bases between them. CDR1 is LNHDA and CDR2 is SQIVND in the germline V gene (reference sequence). As DNA, the CDR3 is TGTGCCAGTAGTATAGAAAACAGGGCCACTGAAGCTTTCTTT. Amino acids: CASSIENRATEAFF. Based on the CDR3 plus reference TRBV19 and TRBJ1-1, the full variable domain is DGGITQSPKYLFRKEGQNVTLSCEQNLNHDAMYWYRQDPGQGLRLIYYSQIVNDFQKGDIAEGYSVSREKKESFPLTVTSAQKNPTAFYLCASSIENRATEAFFGQGTRLTVV.

J is TRBJ2-7 and V is TRBV15; D is undetermined. From germline, CDR1 is LNHNV and CDR2 YYDKDF (reference sequence). Trimming pared 6 bases from V and 0 bases from J, leaving 12 bases between. This CDR3 spans 14 amino acids. The CDR3 loop reads CATRVPGNSYEQYF. Here the CDR3 DNA reads TGTGCCACCAGGGTCCCTGGTAACTCCTACGAGCAGTACTTC. Filled out from reference TRBV15 and TRBJ2-7, the complete variable domain reads DAMVIQNPRYQVTQFGKPVTLSCSQTLNHNVMYWYQQKSSQAPKLLFHYYDKDFNNEADTPDNFQSRRPNTSFCFLDIRSPGLGDTAMYLCATRVPGNSYEQYFGPGTRLTVT.

This clonotype was detected a few times. The chain links TRBV7-2 to TRBJ2-2; 9 nucleotides align to TRBD1. The V gene's germline CDR1 is SGHTA and CDR2 FQGNSA. This CDR3 region has 16 residues. The V gene end was trimmed by 6 bases and the J gene end by 4 bases; junction bases not matched to a gene: 9. CDR3 bases: TGTGCCAGCAGGGCCGACAGGGGGGCCGCCACCGGGGAGCTGTTTTTT. Amino acids: CASRADRGAATGELFF.

This clonotype has more than one count but fewer than ten. This sequence joins TRBV28 and TRBJ2-3; 7 nucleotides line up with TRBD2. The length of the CDR3 is 15 residues. Germline V gene lookup returns CDR1 MDHEN and CDR2 SYDVKM. V lost 4 bases and J lost 4; bases outside the gene matches: 8. This CDR3 reads CASSSRGLWADTQYF. The CDR3 nucleotides read TGTGCCAGCAGTTCGAGGGGACTATGGGCAGATACGCAGTATTTT.

V and J are TRBV27 and TRBJ1-2; the D is unclear. The V end was cut by 5 bases, the J end by 2 bases, with 12 bases between. The germline V gene has CDR1 MNHEY and CDR2 SMNVEV (reference sequence). The CDR3 totals 14 residues. The CDR3 sequence: CASSPGRLNYGYTF. The DNA of the CDR3 is TGTGCCAGCAGTCCAGGACGCCTAAACTATGGCTACACCTTC.

J is TRBJ1-1 and V is TRBV20-1, with a tentative D call TRBD1 (5 bases). The germline V gene has CDR1 DFQATT and CDR2 SNEGSKA (reference sequence). Trimming stripped 3 bases from V and 1 base from J, with 9 bases between. The CDR3 has 13 amino acids. As DNA, the CDR3 is TGCAGTGCTAGGATAGGGACGAACACTGAAGCTTTCTTT. It translates to CSARIGTNTEAFF.

This clonotype was counted many times. One junction end does not reproduce the germline sequence, and a read error may be involved. This sequence joins TRBV7-3 and TRBJ2-5, with D perhaps being TRBD1 or TRBD2 (5 bases each). Germline CDR1 SGHTA, CDR2 FQGTGA. The CDR3 has 15 amino acids. The CDR3 nucleotides are TGTGCCAGCAGCATAACCGGGGCCTACCAAGAGACCCAGTACTTC. Protein product: CASSITGAYQETQYF.

As regards this clonotype: Since a much larger clone is just one base distant, this may be a read error. The chain joins TRBV5-1 to TRBJ2-5; perhaps TRBD2 as D (5 bases). V was trimmed by 2 bases and J by 4 bases, leaving 18 bases between them. This CDR3 comprises 16 residues. Germline V gives CDR1 SGHRS, CDR2 YFSETQ. The CDR3: CASSFGGTGRGETQYF. The CDR3 DNA sequence: TGCGCCAGCAGCTTCGGTGGCACGGGGAGAGGAGAGACCCAGTACTTC.

CDR3 amino acids: CSVLRAELFYEQYF. CDR3 nucleotides: TGCAGTGTTCTCAGGGCAGAACTCTTCTACGAGCAGTACTTC. This chain connects TRBV20-1 to TRBJ2-7, with a weak D call TRBD1 (5 bases). V was clipped by 7 bases and J by 3 bases, with 19 bases between them. CDR3 length: 14 amino acids. Germline CDR1 DFQATT, CDR2 SNEGSKA (reference sequence).